This T cell receptor (beta chain) stems from a study of T cells after yellow fever vaccination. The CDR3 has 15 amino acids. Germline CDR1 is ENHRY and CDR2 is SYGVKD. The V and J ends lost 6 bases and 7 bases respectively, with 16 bases between them. TCRdb re-derived calls from the 5' RACE reads in MiXCR, one entry per CDR3 protein. The sample has approximately 550,000 distinct CDR3 sequences, 13% seen once. The material sequenced was PBMCs, taken on the day of the yellow fever booster vaccination. This sequence was found in a man aged 25 to 40 who received the YFV17D yellow fever vaccine. This chain connects TRBV10-3 to TRBJ1-6, with D possibly matching TRBD1 (5 bases). The CDR3 nucleotides are TGTGCCATCAGCTACGACAGAGACCCAAATTCACCCCTCCACTTT. Translation: CAISYDRDPNSPLHF.